This T cell receptor (beta chain) was sequenced for a study of cytomegalovirus exposure and HLA in healthy donors. The PCR had 60 Vbeta and 13 Jbeta primers. The data were produced by immunoSEQ multiplex PCR, yet TCRdb's version contains in-frame clones alone and is incomplete. Seen here are roughly 160,000 clones, 75% to 90% observed once, and the top ten hold about 1.2%. Everyone who donated was a healthy bone marrow donor. Germline V gene sequence: CDR1 MNHNY, CDR2 SVGAGI (reference sequence). V was cut by 5 bases and J by 4 bases, with 20 bases left in between. This CDR3 has 16 residues. Sequencing was performed on PBMCs. The chain recombines TRBV6-6 with TRBJ1-1; the D gene is possibly TRBD1 (5 bases). The clonotype was recovered from a boy aged 2 to 10 in good health and CMV-seronegative. The CDR3 nucleotides read TGTGCCAGCAGTCCCCGGGCGGGTGGCGGGACCACTGAAGCTTTCTTT. It codes for CASSPRAGGGTTEAFF.